This T cell receptor beta chain was captured in a study of somatic mutations in cytotoxic T cells in rheumatoid arthritis. On this clone itself: The antigen is unknown.

Profiling relied on immunoSEQ multiplex PCR, and the TCRdb table lists in-frame clones only, not all of them. The table shows about 20,000 clones, with about 86% occurring only once. CDR1 and CDR2 (germline): SGHTA, FQGNSA. This CDR3 spans 16 amino acids. Study observations and caveats: It was in rheumatoid arthritis patients, but not in healthy controls, that CD8+ clonality increased with age.

Isolation of the CD4+ and CD8+ populations was accomplished via positive magnetic bead selection, with purity assessed by flow cytometry. The TCR sequence derives from a woman between 50 and 59 years old in good health. Sequenced input: CD8+ T cells sorted from blood. The V call is TRBV7-2, the J call TRBJ2-5; TRBD2 is a possible D gene (6 bases). The J call may be in error: the DNA end matches TRBJ2-7 better. CDR3 sequence: CASSLEESGGAYEQYF. The CDR3 nucleotides are TGTGCCAGCAGCTTAGAGGAAAGCGGAGGGGCCTACGAGCAGTACTTC.